Listed below are T cell receptor beta chains from one sample, sequenced in a study of blood T cell repertoires in COVID-19. The method was immunoSEQ multiplex PCR; TCRdb's version includes in-frame clones alone and lacks a portion of them. In the table there are about 250,000 clones, about four fifths of which are singletons. The sequencing input was PBMCs or T cells enriched from blood (not recorded which). The source of these receptors is a man aged 40-50 years who had been exposed to COVID-19. Each CDR3 is given with its conserved first and last residue. Each record gives: CDR3 protein, CDR3 DNA, V gene, D gene, J gene, clone size. D genes are given only for firm matches. Clone size is shown for a subset of rows, as once, few, many or a class of expanded clone.

CASTTGTGNTIYF,TGTGCCAGTACGACAGGGACTGGAAACACCATATATTTT,TRBV6-5,TRBD1,TRBJ1-3,.
CASSETSGSLDIQYF,TGTGCCAGCAGCGAGACTAGCGGGAGTTTGGACATTCAGTACTTC,TRBV9,TRBD2,TRBJ2-4,.
CASSQLTRSGQFF,TGTGCCAGCAGCCAACTCACGAGGTCTGGGCAGTTCTTC,TRBV3-1/TRBV3-2,.,TRBJ2-1,.
CASSLEEETQYF,TGTGCCAGCAGCTTGGAGGAAGAGACCCAGTACTTC,TRBV7-9,.,TRBJ2-5,many
CASSLGQTGLGYTF,TGTGCCAGCAGCTTGGGTCAGACAGGATTAGGCTACACCTTC,TRBV5-6,.,TRBJ1-2,.
CASSLVSGRAGELFF,TGTGCCAGCAGCTTAGTCTCTGGGCGGGCCGGGGAGCTGTTTTTT,TRBV7-9,.,TRBJ2-2,.
CASGPWGGRGRAEAFF,TGTGCTAGTGGTCCGTGGGGGGGCCGGGGACGCGCTGAAGCTTTCTTT,TRBV12-5,.,TRBJ1-1,.
CASSLMGRVTDTQYF,TGTGCCAGCAGCTTAATGGGCAGGGTGACAGATACGCAGTATTTT,TRBV7-3,.,TRBJ2-3,few
CASSFAPGVAYNEQFF,TGTGCCAGCAGCTTTGCGCCGGGAGTCGCCTACAATGAGCAGTTCTTC,TRBV7-3,.,TRBJ2-1,.
CASSPQLPLTGAYEQYF,TGCGCCAGCAGTCCTCAACTTCCACTGACAGGGGCCTACGAGCAGTACTTC,TRBV4-1,TRBD1,TRBJ2-7,.
CASILSVTDPYEQYF,TGTGCCAGCATTCTTTCGGTTACAGATCCTTACGAGCAGTACTTC,TRBV6-5,.,TRBJ2-7,.
CASSLTSGRAVHEQYF,TGTGCCAGCAGCCTAACTAGCGGCAGAGCGGTCCACGAGCAGTACTTC,TRBV14,TRBD2,TRBJ2-7,.
CAISDLAGDFNEQFF,TGTGCCATCAGTGACCTAGCGGGAGATTTCAATGAGCAGTTCTTC,TRBV10-3,TRBD2,TRBJ2-1,.
CASSRGHSQQYF,TGTGCCAGCAGCCGGGGACATTCTCAGCAGTACTTC,TRBV7-3,.,TRBJ2-7,.
CASSIGVGTDTQYF,TGCGCCAGCAGCATCGGGGTTGGCACAGATACGCAGTATTTT,TRBV5-1,.,TRBJ2-3,.
CSVLQGVSYEQYF,TGCAGCGTTTTACAGGGGGTGTCCTACGAGCAGTACTTC,TRBV29-1,TRBD1,TRBJ2-7,.
CASSLGAGTAVNNEQFF,TGTGCCAGCAGCCTGGGGGCGGGGACAGCCGTCAACAATGAGCAGTTCTTC,TRBV11-3,.,TRBJ2-1,.
CASSFSGTASEAFF,TGTGCCAGCAGCTTTTCAGGGACAGCCAGTGAAGCTTTCTTT,TRBV7-9,TRBD1,TRBJ1-1,.
CATSGHSSAEAFF,TGTGCCACCAGCGGACACAGTTCCGCTGAAGCTTTCTTT,TRBV15,.,TRBJ1-1,.
CASSEFEDGELFF,TGTGCCAGCAGTGAATTTGAGGACGGGGAGCTGTTTTTT,TRBV2,.,TRBJ2-2,.
CASSRDSYGYTF,TGTGCCAGCAGCCGGGACTCTTATGGCTACACCTTC,TRBV9,.,TRBJ1-2,.
CASSERLAGVETQYF,TGTGCCAGCAGTGAACGTCTAGCGGGAGTAGAGACCCAGTACTTC,TRBV2,TRBD2,TRBJ2-5,.
CASSQETPGQGAIGYTF,TGTGCCAGCAGCCAAGAAACCCCGGGACAGGGGGCGATTGGCTACACCTTC,TRBV3-1/TRBV3-2,TRBD1,TRBJ1-2,.
CASSGTGNEKLFF,TGTGCCAGTTCCGGGACAGGGAATGAAAAACTGTTTTTT,TRBV12-3/TRBV12-4,TRBD1,TRBJ1-4,few
CASSVEGGGGYGYTF,TGTGCCAGCAGCGTAGAAGGAGGGGGCGGCTATGGCTACACCTTC,TRBV9,TRBD1,TRBJ1-2,.
CASSQEGANRVNTEAFF,TGCGCCAGCAGCCAAGAGGGTGCAAACAGGGTGAACACTGAAGCTTTCTTT,TRBV4-1,.,TRBJ1-1,.
CASSQATSGRSISGANVLTF,TGTGCCAGCAGCCAAGCCACTAGCGGGAGGTCGATCTCTGGGGCCAACGTCCTGACTTTC,TRBV3-1/TRBV3-2,TRBD2,TRBJ2-6,.
CASSYSGANYGYTF,TGTGCCAGCAGTTACAGCGGAGCGAACTATGGCTACACCTTC,TRBV6-6,.,TRBJ1-2,.
CASKTEWGKDTQYF,TGTGCCAGCAAGACAGAGTGGGGAAAAGATACGCAGTATTTT,TRBV7-2,.,TRBJ2-3,.
CASSLGTSGSKDTQYF,TGCGCCAGCAGCTTGGGAACTAGCGGGAGTAAAGATACGCAGTATTTT,TRBV5-1,TRBD2,TRBJ2-3,.
CASSPQPGFQQYF,TGTGCCAGTAGTCCCCAGCCAGGATTTCAGCAGTACTTC,TRBV19,.,TRBJ2-7,.
CASSAGGAREQYF,TGTGCCAGCAGCGCGGGAGGGGCTCGGGAGCAGTACTTC,TRBV9,TRBD2,TRBJ2-7,.
CASSPSIAADTQYF,TGTGCCAGCAGCCCCAGTATAGCGGCCGATACGCAGTATTTT,TRBV7-9,.,TRBJ2-3,.
CSASDERRVYGYTF,TGCAGTGCTAGTGACGAGAGGAGGGTCTATGGCTACACCTTC,TRBV20-1,.,TRBJ1-2,.
CASSPGTGGRSPLHF,TGTGCCAGTAGTCCCGGGACAGGGGGACGTTCACCCCTCCACTTT,TRBV19,TRBD1,TRBJ1-6,.
CSSGLAHNEQFF,TGCAGCTCGGGACTAGCTCACAATGAGCAGTTCTTC,TRBV29-1,TRBD2,TRBJ2-1,once
CASSLYSGSREAFF,TGTGCCAGCAGCTTGTACAGCGGCAGCCGTGAAGCTTTCTTT,TRBV5-6,.,TRBJ1-1,.
CASSSILAEATDTQYF,TGTGCCAGTAGTTCAATACTAGCGGAGGCCACAGATACGCAGTATTTT,TRBV19,TRBD2,TRBJ2-3,.
CASSPLRLAGAPWWFF,TGTGCCAGTAGTCCCCTAAGACTAGCGGGGGCCCCTTGGTGGTTCTTC,TRBV19,TRBD2,TRBJ2-1,.
CASRPETNTDTQYF,TGTGCCAGCAGGCCCGAGACTAACACAGATACGCAGTATTTT,TRBV2,.,TRBJ2-3,.
CASSRSVYEQFF,TGTGCCAGCAGCCGGAGTGTCTATGAGCAGTTCTTC,TRBV3-1/TRBV3-2,.,TRBJ2-1,.
CSAEKAGSQYF,TGCAGTGCGGAAAAGGCGGGGTCGCAGTATTTT,TRBV20-1,.,TRBJ2-3,.
CASSSTSTQTQYF,TGTGCCAGCAGTTCTACTAGCACGCAGACCCAGTACTTC,TRBV2,.,TRBJ2-5,.
CASSQEGSGSQFF,TGTGCCAGCAGCCAAGAAGGTAGCGGGAGCCAGTTCTTC,TRBV3-1/TRBV3-2,TRBD2,TRBJ2-1,.
CASTRTGSTDTQYF,TGTGCCAGCACCAGAACAGGAAGCACAGATACGCAGTATTTT,TRBV7-2,.,TRBJ2-3,.
CATSDTGYQPQHF,TGTGCCACCAGTGATACAGGGTATCAGCCCCAGCATTTT,TRBV24-1,.,TRBJ1-5,.
CATGGGRHGELFF,TGTGCCACCGGTGGCGGGAGACACGGGGAGCTGTTTTTT,TRBV24-1,TRBD2,TRBJ2-2,.
CASSRTGYYEQYF,TGTGCCAGTAGTAGGACAGGTTACTACGAGCAGTACTTC,TRBV19,TRBD1,TRBJ2-7,.
CASSPDRPGYTF,TGTGCCAGCAGCCCTGACAGGCCGGGCTACACCTTC,TRBV6-6,.,TRBJ1-2,.
CASYYTYEQYF,TGTGCCAGCTACTACACCTACGAGCAGTACTTC,TRBV2,.,TRBJ2-7,few
CASSLGSSGSVAYEQYF,TGTGCCAGCAGCTTGGGTTCCAGCGGGAGCGTAGCCTACGAGCAGTACTTC,TRBV5-4,TRBD2,TRBJ2-7,.
CASSDSIRGNEQFF,TGCGCCAGCAGTGACTCTATAAGGGGGAATGAGCAGTTCTTC,TRBV5-1,.,TRBJ2-1,.
CASSTTGGDYGYTF,TGTGCCAGCAGCACGACAGGGGGAGATTATGGCTACACCTTC,TRBV9,TRBD1,TRBJ1-2,.
CASSGTGHEQFF,TGTGCCAGTAGTGGGACAGGCCATGAGCAGTTCTTC,TRBV19,TRBD1,TRBJ2-1,.
CASSLGPKTNEKLFF,TGTGCCAGCAGCTTGGGTCCTAAGACTAATGAAAAACTGTTTTTT,TRBV5-4,.,TRBJ1-4,.